Following are 18 T cell receptor beta chains from one sample sequenced in a study of blood T cell repertoires in COVID-19. Some clones are missing from TCRdb's copy, which holds only in-frame ones; the method was immunoSEQ multiplex PCR. The sample shows around 270,000 clones, approximately 81% of them seen only once. The sequenced sample was peripheral blood. These TCRs come from a man aged 55-75 years with acute or convalescent COVID-19.

The gene calls are TRBV4-2 and TRBJ1-5; 7 bases align to TRBD1. This CDR3 has 16 residues. Germline V gene data show CDR1 as LGHNA and CDR2 as YNFKEQ. V was pared by 0 bases and J by 6 bases, with 8 bases of the junction left unmatched. The CDR3 DNA reads TGTGCCAGCAGCCAAGAGGGACAGAGCAGGGGTCAGCCCCAGCATTTT. Translating it yields CASSQEGQSRGQPQHF.

The chain combines TRBV7-6 with TRBJ2-5; D is perhaps TRBD1 (6 bases). CDR3 length: 14 residues. Deletions cut 5 bases from V and 2 bases from J, with 12 bases between. Germline V gene data show CDR1 as SGHVS and CDR2 as FNYEAQ. CDR3 residues: CASSTIGQQETQYF. The CDR3 coding sequence is TGTGCCAGCAGCACAATAGGACAGCAAGAGACCCAGTACTTC.

The chain is built from TRBV7-8 and TRBJ2-2; D perhaps matches TRBD1 (5 bases). This CDR3 is built from 14 residues. Trimming left V 5 bases short and J 4 bases short, with 11 bases between. The germline V gene encodes CDR1 SGHVS and CDR2 FQNEAQ. The CDR3 loop is CASSPSGLTGELFF. The CDR3 DNA reads TGTGCCAGCAGCCCCTCAGGGCTCACCGGGGAGCTGTTTTTT.

The rearrangement uses TRBV27 and TRBJ2-5, with D possibly being TRBD1 (6 bases). This CDR3 region has 16 residues. From germline, CDR1 is MNHEY and CDR2 SMNVEV (reference sequence). V was shortened by 7 bases and J by 2 bases, with 20 bases between the two germline ends. The CDR3 region is CASTLGRGLRQETQYF. CDR3 coding DNA: TGTGCCAGCACCCTGGGCAGGGGCCTTCGGCAAGAGACCCAGTACTTC.

The chain recombines TRBV28 with TRBJ2-1; a possible D gene is TRBD2 (5 bases). Germline CDR1 reads MDHEN; CDR2 reads SYDVKM. The V gene lost 2 bases and the J gene lost 0 bases, with 8 bases spanning the gap. CDR3 length equals 15 residues. This chain's CDR3 is CASSLGGNSYNEQFF. The CDR3 DNA sequence: TGTGCCAGCAGTTTAGGAGGAAACTCCTACAATGAGCAGTTCTTC.

The genes are TRBV24-1 and TRBJ2-1; 10 bases fit TRBD2. CDR3 length: 18 residues. V shed 5 bases, J shed 6 bases, and the junction held 15 bases outside the gene matches. Germline CDR1 is KGHDR and CDR2 is SFDVKD. The CDR3 DNA reads TGTGCCACCAGTGGGAATCGGGCTAGCGGGAGTGGGGGCAATGAGCAGTTCTTC. Amino acids: CATSGNRASGSGGNEQFF.

The sample holds one count of this clone. V gene TRBV18 combines with J gene TRBJ2-7; maybe TRBD2 (5 bases). The CDR3 extends over 13 amino acids. Germline assignment: CDR1 KGHSH and CDR2 LQKENI. V was pared by 6 bases and J by 5 bases, with 14 bases between. DNA for the CDR3: TGTGCCAGCTCGCTGGACTGGAGGAACGAGCAGTACTTC. This translates into CASSLDWRNEQYF. Together with reference TRBV18 and TRBJ2-7, the CDR3 gives the full variable domain: NAGVMQNPRHLVRRRGQEARLRCSPMKGHSHVYWYRQLPEEGLKFMVYLQKENIIDESGMPKERFSAEFPKEGPSILRIQQVVRGDSAAYFCASSLDWRNEQYFGPGTRLTVT.

The gene calls are TRBV9 and TRBJ2-7; TRBD1 matches at 7 bases. Looked up from germline, CDR1 is SGDLS and CDR2 is YYNGEE. The CDR3 consists of 15 residues. V lost 3 bases, J lost 0 bases, and 6 bases stayed unmatched. The CDR3 DNA follows: TGTGCCAGCAGCGCCTCGACAGGGTACTCCTACGAGCAGTACTTC. This sequence encodes CASSASTGYSYEQYF. The full variable domain, its missing parts supplied by reference TRBV9 and TRBJ2-7, is DSGVTQTPKHLITATGQRVTLRCSPRSGDLSVYWYQQSLDQGLQFLIQYYNGEERAKGNILERFSAQQFPDLHSELNLSSLELGDSALYFCASSASTGYSYEQYFGPGTRLTVT.

The chain combines TRBV6-2 or TRBV6-3 with TRBJ2-3; a possible D gene is TRBD1 (5 bases). Trimming took 0 bases from V and 0 from J, leaving 13 bases between them. CDR1 and CDR2 from the germline V gene are MNHEY and SVGEGT. CDR3 length: 17 residues. CDR3 DNA: TGTGCCAGCAGTTACTCTTCGACAGTCTCTAGCACAGATACGCAGTATTTT. This encodes CASSYSSTVSSTDTQYF.

There are a few counts of this clone. The chain couples TRBV2 to TRBJ1-1; D call uncertain. The CDR3 extends over 14 amino acids. V lost 2 bases and J lost 2, with 9 bases in between. Germline CDR1 reads SNHLY; CDR2 reads FYNNEI. CDR3 DNA: TGTGCCAGCAGTGAAACGGGTTTTAACACTGAAGCTTTCTTT. The encoded protein is CASSETGFNTEAFF.

The chain is built from TRBV4-1 and TRBJ2-1, with 7 bases that match TRBD2. The germline gives CDR1 MGHRA, CDR2 YSYEKL. The V segment lost 3 bases and the J segment 0 bases; nucleotides outside the gene matches: 8. CDR3 length: 17 amino acids. This CDR3 reads CASSHPSGAGSYNEQFF. The CDR3 DNA reads TGCGCCAGCAGCCATCCGAGCGGGGCCGGCTCCTACAATGAGCAGTTCTTC.

V and J are TRBV5-1 and TRBJ2-1, with 16 bases aligning to TRBD2. The germline gives CDR1 SGHRS, CDR2 YFSETQ. CDR3 length equals 17 residues. The ends lost 5 bases at V and 3 bases at J; junction bases unmatched: 5. Written as DNA, the CDR3 is TGCGCCAGCAGAGGGACTAGCGGGAGGGGTTTCTACAATGAGCAGTTCTTC. Translating it yields CASRGTSGRGFYNEQFF.

This chain uses TRBV6-6 with TRBJ2-5; no clear D gene. The length of the CDR3 is 13 residues. Germline loops: CDR1 MNHNY, CDR2 SVGAGI (reference sequence). Trimming shortened V by 4 bases and J by 1 base, and 7 bases separated the two germline ends. CDR3 coding DNA: TGTGCCAGCAGTTCCCAGGTCCAAGAGACCCAGTACTTC. This sequence encodes CASSSQVQETQYF.

Only a few counts were recorded for this clone. The genes are TRBV7-9 and TRBJ2-1; 9 bases agree with TRBD2. With V trimmed by 5 bases and J by 2 bases, 7 bases remained unmatched. Germline lookup yields CDR1 SEHNR and CDR2 FQNEAQ (reference sequence). This CDR3 region has 16 residues. CDR3 DNA: TGTGCCAGCAGCCCTCCTAGCGGGGATACCTACAATGAGCAGTTCTTC. Translation: CASSPPSGDTYNEQFF.

The J gene is TRBJ1-4, the V gene TRBV28; 8 bases agree with TRBD1. The CDR3 contains 15 residues. CDR1 is MDHEN, CDR2 SYDVKM, per germline. Trimming cost V 4 bases and J 5 bases; bases outside gene matches: 6. This chain's CDR3 is CASSYRTGLNEKLFF. CDR3 in DNA: TGTGCCAGCAGTTACCGGACAGGGCTAAATGAAAAACTGTTTTTT.

This clone occurred once. The chain uses TRBV5-6 and TRBJ2-7, with D maybe TRBD1 (5 bases). CDR3 length: 13 amino acids. Germline V lookup: CDR1 SGHDT, CDR2 YYEEEE. Trimming removed 4 bases at V and 1 base at J, with 9 bases between. CDR3 sequence: CASSLDRSYEQYF. The CDR3 DNA is TGTGCCAGCAGCCTCGACAGATCCTACGAGCAGTACTTC.

This clone showed up just once. The chain has TRBV12-3 or TRBV12-4 and TRBJ1-2; 7 bases line up with TRBD1. The CDR3 sequence is 13 residues long. The ends lost 6 bases at V and 5 bases at J; junction bases unmatched: 6. As DNA, the CDR3 is TGTGCCAGCAGCACCGACAGGGAGTATGGCTACACCTTC. Translation: CASSTDREYGYTF.

A single count supports this clone. The chain employs TRBV9 and TRBJ2-5; D perhaps matches TRBD1 (5 bases). V was cut by 0 bases and J by 5 bases, with 14 bases left in between. Germline values: CDR1 SGDLS, CDR2 YYNGEE. This CDR3 comprises 15 residues. CDR3 DNA: TGTGCCAGCAGCGTAGGGCAGGGCGCCGTGGAGACCCAGTACTTC. It encodes CASSVGQGAVETQYF.